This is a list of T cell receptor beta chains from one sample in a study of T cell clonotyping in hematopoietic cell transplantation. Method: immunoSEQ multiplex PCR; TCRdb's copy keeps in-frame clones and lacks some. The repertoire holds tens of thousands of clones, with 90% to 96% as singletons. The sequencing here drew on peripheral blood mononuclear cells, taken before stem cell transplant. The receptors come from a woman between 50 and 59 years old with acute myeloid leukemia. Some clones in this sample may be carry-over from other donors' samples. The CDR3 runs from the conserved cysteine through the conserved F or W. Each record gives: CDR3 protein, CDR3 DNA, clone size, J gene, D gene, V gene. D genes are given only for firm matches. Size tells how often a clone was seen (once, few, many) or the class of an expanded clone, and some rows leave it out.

CDR3: CASSEDRVAQPQHF
DNA: TGTGCCAGCAGTGAAGACAGGGTAGCTCAGCCCCAGCATTTT
size: .
J: TRBJ1-5
D: TRBD1
V: TRBV25-1

CDR3: CASSLRTGDGNTIYF
DNA: TGTGCCAGCAGCCTACGGACAGGGGATGGAAACACCATATATTTT
size: .
J: TRBJ1-3
D: TRBD1
V: TRBV7-6

CDR3: CASSLGGAAGELFF
DNA: TGTGCCAGCAGCTTGGGGGGGGCCGCCGGGGAGCTGTTTTTT
size: .
J: TRBJ2-2
D: .
V: TRBV5-4

CDR3: CASSQDRDLRTEAFF
DNA: TGCGCCAGCAGCCAAGACCGGGACCTAAGAACTGAAGCTTTCTTT
size: .
J: TRBJ1-1
D: .
V: TRBV10-2

CDR3: CASSHVRGQPQHF
DNA: TGCGCCAGCAGTCACGTCCGGGGGCAGCCCCAGCATTTT
size: once
J: TRBJ1-5
D: .
V: TRBV23-1

CDR3: CASSAQGGMNTEAFF
DNA: TGTGCCAGCAGTGCACAGGGGGGTATGAACACTGAAGCTTTCTTT
size: .
J: TRBJ1-1
D: TRBD1
V: TRBV6-1

CDR3: CASSERTADYYGYTF
DNA: TGTGCCAGCAGCGAGAGAACAGCGGATTACTATGGCTACACCTTC
size: .
J: TRBJ1-2
D: .
V: TRBV9

CDR3: CAISRGLQETQYF
DNA: TGTGCCATCAGCAGGGGGCTCCAAGAGACCCAGTACTTC
size: .
J: TRBJ2-5
D: TRBD1
V: TRBV10-3

CDR3: CASSGGGSVEQFF
DNA: TGTGCCAGCAGTGGTGGGGGGAGCGTAGAACAGTTCTTC
size: once
J: TRBJ2-1
D: .
V: TRBV25-1

CDR3: CASSPAGLAGGDEQFF
DNA: TGTGCCAGCTCACCAGCAGGACTAGCGGGTGGGGATGAGCAGTTCTTC
size: .
J: TRBJ2-1
D: TRBD2
V: TRBV18

CDR3: CASSYSSETGELFF
DNA: TGTGCCAGCAGTTACTCCTCGGAGACCGGGGAGCTGTTTTTT
size: .
J: TRBJ2-2
D: .
V: TRBV6-5

CDR3: CASSPLARGRPGELFF
DNA: TGCGCCAGCAGCCCCCTAGCCCGGGGTCGTCCCGGGGAGCTGTTTTTT
size: .
J: TRBJ2-2
D: .
V: TRBV4-1

CDR3: CATKFTRDATDTQYF
DNA: TGTGCCACCAAATTTACCCGGGACGCCACAGATACGCAGTATTTT
size: .
J: TRBJ2-3
D: .
V: TRBV5-6

CDR3: CASRTSRGRFEQYF
DNA: TGCGCCAGCAGGACCAGCAGGGGGCGCTTCGAGCAGTACTTC
size: .
J: TRBJ2-7
D: TRBD1
V: TRBV5-1

CDR3: CASSEGTGWFYEQYF
DNA: TGTGCCAGCAGTGAAGGTACAGGGTGGTTCTACGAGCAGTACTTC
size: once
J: TRBJ2-7
D: .
V: TRBV6-1

CDR3: CASSEESSGSSYEQYF
DNA: TGCGCCAGCAGTGAAGAATCTAGCGGGAGCTCCTACGAGCAGTACTTC
size: .
J: TRBJ2-7
D: TRBD2
V: TRBV10-1

CDR3: CASSLRLTSYNEQFF
DNA: TGTGCCAGCAGCTTGCGACTAACCTCCTACAATGAGCAGTTCTTC
size: .
J: TRBJ2-1
D: .
V: TRBV6-1

CDR3: CSVGTSSGYEQYF
DNA: TGCAGCGTCGGGACTAGTTCTGGCTACGAGCAGTACTTC
size: .
J: TRBJ2-7
D: TRBD2
V: TRBV29-1

CDR3: CASSIGQPNSPLHF
DNA: TGTGCCAGTAGTATAGGCCAGCCAAATTCACCCCTCCACTTT
size: .
J: TRBJ1-6
D: .
V: TRBV19

CDR3: CASSTETGGYTF
DNA: TGTGCCAGCAGTACAGAGACGGGCGGCTACACCTTC
size: .
J: TRBJ1-2
D: .
V: TRBV28